The rows below give T cell receptor beta chains drawn from one sample of a study of identical twins. TCRdb analysed the 5' RACE reads with MiXCR anew, one entry per CDR3 protein. The data show around 550,000 distinct CDR3 sequences, approximately 16% seen once. These sequences were also reported in another study, on yellow fever vaccine responses in identical twins.

The sample consisted of CD4+ T cells sorted from blood. The receptors originated from a woman under 30 in good health. Each CDR3 is given with its conserved first and last residue. D genes are given only for firm matches. Some rows have no size entry. The others give once, few or many, or a class for an expanded clone.

NA TRBJ2-1 TRBV7-3 TRBD2 TGTGCCAGCAGCCTGACTAGCGGATTCTACAATGAGCAGTTCTTC CASSLTSGFYNEQFF
NA TRBJ1-3 TRBV6-6 NA TGTGCCAGCAGTTACGGAGGAGACACCATATATTTT CASSYGGDTIYF
NA TRBJ2-2 TRBV6-1 NA TGTGCCAGCACCAGAGGGGCCCCCTTGGAATCCGGGGAGCTGTTTTTT CASTRGAPLESGELFF
NA TRBJ1-1 TRBV11-2 NA TGTGCCAGCAGCTTAGGGATGGGTACTGAAGCTTTCTTT CASSLGMGTEAFF
few TRBJ2-5 TRBV6-5 NA TGTGCCAGCAGTTTGAGCCACCACCAAGAGACCCAGTACTTC CASSLSHHQETQYF
NA TRBJ2-5 TRBV20-1 TRBD2 TGCAGTGCTAGGGCTAGCGGGGGGGAGACCCAGTACTTC CSARASGGETQYF
few TRBJ2-6 TRBV6-6 NA TGTGCCACCACGGTAGTCGGGGCCAACGTCCTGACTTTC CATTVVGANVLTF
NA TRBJ2-1 TRBV10-3 TRBD1 TGTGCCATCAGGGGGACAGAAGACAATGAGCAGTTCTTC CAIRGTEDNEQFF
many TRBJ1-5 TRBV12-3/TRBV12-4 NA TGTGCCAGCAGTTTCGGGGGGGGTCAGCCCCAGCATTTT CASSFGGGQPQHF
NA TRBJ2-3 TRBV7-9 NA TGTGCCAGCAGACAATATGGGGCAGGGGACACAGATACGCAGTATTTT CASRQYGAGDTDTQYF
few TRBJ2-2 TRBV24-1 TRBD1 TGTGCCACCAGTGAAACGGGACAGCGAACCGGGGAGCTGTTTTTT CATSETGQRTGELFF
few TRBJ2-3 TRBV12-3/TRBV12-4 NA TGTGCCAGCAGTTTTTTCTCGGCAGATACGCAGTATTTT CASSFFSADTQYF
few TRBJ1-6 TRBV12-3/TRBV12-4 NA TGTGCCAGCAGTTTAGACGGCAGGGGTAATTCACCCCTCCACTTT CASSLDGRGNSPLHF
few TRBJ2-2 TRBV15 TRBD1 TGTGCCACCAGCAGAGGTCCGGGACAGGGGAACACCGGGGAGCTGTTTTTT CATSRGPGQGNTGELFF
NA TRBJ2-5 TRBV20-1 TRBD1 TGCAGTGCTGTCCGGGACAGGGGGCGGGAGACCCAGTACTTC CSAVRDRGRETQYF
few TRBJ2-1 TRBV10-3 NA TGTGCCATCAGTGTCCGGGACTGGGGGGATGAGCAGTTCTTC CAISVRDWGDEQFF
few TRBJ2-7 TRBV7-8 TRBD2 TGTGCCAGCAGCAAGGGACTAGCGGGACTCGAGCAGTACTTC CASSKGLAGLEQYF
few TRBJ2-3 TRBV20-1 NA TGCAGTGCTAACGACGTGTCCGCAGATACGCAGTATTTT CSANDVSADTQYF
few TRBJ2-1 TRBV5-1 TRBD2 TGCGCCAGCAAACCGGCCGGGACTAGAACTCACAATGAGCAGTTCTTC CASKPAGTRTHNEQFF
NA TRBJ2-7 TRBV20-1 NA TGCAGTGCTAGATATCTTGGCGGGAACTCCTACGAGCAGTACTTC CSARYLGGNSYEQYF
NA TRBJ2-1 TRBV6-1 TRBD2 TGTGCCAGCAGGGGCGGGAGGGCCGGAGACTCCTACAATGAGCAGTTCTTC CASRGGRAGDSYNEQFF
NA TRBJ2-6 TRBV6-2/TRBV6-3 TRBD1 TGTGCCAGCAGTTATTCGGCAGGGGGTCTTTCTGGGGCCAACGTCCTGACTTTC CASSYSAGGLSGANVLTF
few TRBJ2-3 TRBV24-1 NA TGTGCCACCAGTGATTACACAGGGGACTCAGATACGCAGTATTTT CATSDYTGDSDTQYF
few TRBJ2-1 TRBV5-1 TRBD2 TGCGCCAGCAGGTCTGCGGGACTAAGCTCCTACAATGAGCAGTTCTTC CASRSAGLSSYNEQFF
NA TRBJ2-3 TRBV20-1 NA TGCAGTGCTAGAGATGGAGGTGGGACAGATACGCAGTATTTT CSARDGGGTDTQYF
many TRBJ2-1 TRBV12-3/TRBV12-4 NA TGTGCCAGCAGTTTACGGTGGGGGAGCCGGAATGAGCAGTTCTTC CASSLRWGSRNEQFF
many TRBJ2-1 TRBV10-3 NA TGTGCCATCAGAGAATTAGCAGATAACAATGAGCAGTTCTTC CAIRELADNNEQFF
NA TRBJ2-5 TRBV7-6 NA TGTGCCAGCAGCTTAGCTCTGGGACTCCCCCCCGAGACCCAGTACTTC CASSLALGLPPETQYF
few TRBJ2-3 TRBV5-1 NA TGCGCCAGCAGCAAAAGCGGCTCCACAGGACACACAGATACGCAGTATTTT CASSKSGSTGHTDTQYF
many TRBJ1-6 TRBV12-3/TRBV12-4 NA TGTGCCAGCAGACCGGACGGAGCCTCGAATTCACCCCTCCACTTT CASRPDGASNSPLHF
few TRBJ2-1 TRBV12-3/TRBV12-4 NA TGTGCCAGCATGTGGGGGGGGGCCGGCAATGAGCAGTTCTTC CASMWGGAGNEQFF
NA TRBJ2-3 TRBV11-1 NA TGTGCCAGCAGCTTAGTTACAGGACGGACAACAGATACGCAGTATTTT CASSLVTGRTTDTQYF
NA TRBJ2-2 TRBV6-1 NA TGTGCCAGCACCCCCGCCCCTCGGGGCACCGGGGAGCTGTTTTTT CASTPAPRGTGELFF
few TRBJ2-3 TRBV20-1 TRBD2 TGCAGTGCTAGAGATCCCTATAGCGGGGGGAACACAGATACGCAGTATTTT CSARDPYSGGNTDTQYF
NA TRBJ2-1 TRBV5-1 NA TGCGCCAGCAGCTCTGGACAAACATTCAATGAGCAGTTCTTC CASSSGQTFNEQFF
few TRBJ1-2 TRBV7-6 TRBD1 TGTGCCAGCAGCTTAGCCAGACAGGGGGCTGGCTACACCTTC CASSLARQGAGYTF
few TRBJ2-2 TRBV2 NA TGTGCCAGCAGTGAATTGCACCCAAACACCGGGGAGCTGTTTTTT CASSELHPNTGELFF
NA TRBJ2-1 TRBV10-3 NA TGTGCCACACAGGGACCCGACTCCTACAATGAGCAGTTCTTC CATQGPDSYNEQFF
few TRBJ1-5 TRBV7-6 NA TGTGCCAGCAGTTCTCGGGGGGCTAATCAGCCCCAGCATTTT CASSSRGANQPQHF
NA TRBJ2-2 TRBV6-5 TRBD2 TGTGCCAGCAGTTACGGGACTAGCGGGAACGCGAACACCGGGGAGCTGTTTTTT CASSYGTSGNANTGELFF
many TRBJ2-1 TRBV5-6 TRBD1 TGTGCCAGCAGCTCGGAAGTGATGAGAGCGTACAGGGGAAGTGAGCAGTTCTTC CASSSEVMRAYRGSEQFF
NA TRBJ2-7 TRBV20-1 NA TGCAGTGCTAGAGATCACACTAGAGAGCAGTACTTC CSARDHTREQYF
few TRBJ2-5 TRBV29-1 NA TGCAGCGGACAATGGGAGACCCAGTACTTC CSGQWETQYF
many TRBJ1-6 TRBV7-2 TRBD1 TGTGCCAGCAGCTCGGGACAGGGGACTTCACCCCTCCACTTT CASSSGQGTSPLHF
many TRBJ1-5 TRBV6-5 TRBD1 TGTGCCAGCAGTTACCATAATCCGGGACAGGGGAATCAGCCCCAGCATTTT CASSYHNPGQGNQPQHF